Shown below are 9 T cell receptor beta chains from a single sample sequenced in a study of shared clonotypes between healthy human individuals. This table comes from immunoSEQ multiplex PCR, and its TCRdb copy is limited to in-frame clones, with some not included. The data hold about 110,000 clones, with around 65% observed a single time. Sequences were obtained from memory CD8+ T cells sorted from blood. The sample's subset: CD45RO+ cells pooled with CCR7-negative TemRA cells. The receptors were sampled from a woman aged 25 to 39 in good health.

A word on this clone: A much larger clone sits a single nucleotide away, making a read error possible. This sequence joins TRBV6-6 and TRBJ1-4; the D gene is possibly TRBD1 (5 bases). The V gene's germline CDR1 is MNHNY and CDR2 SVGAGI (reference sequence). V was shortened by 6 bases and J by 9 bases, with 14 bases between the two germline ends. The CDR3 covers 13 residues. The CDR3 region is CASREGPGKKLFF. The DNA of the CDR3 is TGTGCCAGCAGGGAGGGGCCGGGTAAAAAACTGTTTTTT.

The chain couples TRBV6-5 to TRBJ2-7; D uncertain. Trimming stripped 0 bases from V and 2 bases from J, with 8 bases between. The CDR3 loop spans 14 amino acids. Per the germline V gene, CDR1 is MNHEY and CDR2 is SVGAGI. The CDR3 protein is CASSYSPTTYEQYF. The DNA of the CDR3 is TGTGCCAGCAGTTACTCGCCTACCACCTACGAGCAGTACTTC.

In this sample, this clone turned up a few times. V is TRBV7-8 and J is TRBJ2-7; D not resolved. Trimming cost V 7 bases and J 2 bases, with 12 bases left between them. Germline V gives CDR1 SGHVS, CDR2 FQNEAQ. CDR3 length: 13 amino acids. The CDR3 DNA sequence: TGTGCCAGCATCGGGCACGACCCCTACGAGCAGTACTTC. Translated: CASIGHDPYEQYF.

This chain connects TRBV27 to TRBJ2-2, with D possibly matching TRBD1 (6 bases). V dropped 10 bases and J dropped 5 bases, with 17 bases sitting between them. CDR1 is MNHEY, CDR2 SMNVEV, per germline (reference sequence). The CDR3 is made up of 14 amino acids. The CDR3 sequence: CATATGAYTGELFF. The CDR3 region has the DNA TGTGCCACCGCGACAGGAGCCTATACCGGGGAGCTGTTTTTT.

The chain uses TRBV6-1 and TRBJ1-2, with D unclear. V was trimmed by 1 base and J by 4 bases, leaving 10 bases between them. This CDR3 comprises 14 residues. In germline, CDR1 is MNHNS, CDR2 SASEGT. CDR3 in DNA: TGTGCCAGCAGTGAAGAGGGAGAGAGCTATGGCTACACCTTC. This sequence encodes CASSEEGESYGYTF.

This clone has just a few counts. The V call is TRBV4-1, the J call TRBJ2-7; 10 nucleotides agree with TRBD2. This CDR3 has 15 residues. Losses at the gene ends were 4 bases for V and 1 base for J; bases not matched to a gene: 4. Germline assignment: CDR1 MGHRA and CDR2 YSYEKL. The CDR3 DNA follows: TGCGCCAGCAGCCCAGCGGGGGGGAGATCCTACGAGCAGTACTTC. Translated, it gives CASSPAGGRSYEQYF.

The chain uses TRBV4-2 and TRBJ2-7; 11 nucleotides line up with TRBD1. From germline, CDR1 is LGHNA and CDR2 YNFKEQ. The CDR3 has 16 amino acids. V shed 4 bases and J 9 bases; nucleotides not matched to a gene: 14. CDR3 loop: CASSPMTGTGGRGQYF. The CDR3 coding sequence is TGTGCCAGCAGCCCAATGACCGGGACAGGGGGAAGAGGGCAGTACTTC.

The V and J genes are TRBV10-1 and TRBJ2-2; D remains ambiguous. Looked up from germline, CDR1 is WNHNN and CDR2 is SYGVQD (reference sequence). Between the trimmed V and J ends, which lost 4 bases and 4 bases, there was a span of 10 bases. This CDR3 comprises 14 residues. CDR3 region: CASSALTRTGELFF. The CDR3 bases are TGCGCCAGCAGTGCCCTAACACGCACCGGGGAGCTGTTTTTT.

The chain combines TRBV6-4 with TRBJ2-5; 8 bases agree with TRBD1. This CDR3 comprises 15 residues. Trimming took 3 bases from V and 5 from J; bases not matched to a gene: 8. Germline CDR1 MRHNA, CDR2 SNTAGT. The CDR3 spells CASSEATGARETQYF. The CDR3 DNA reads TGTGCCAGCAGTGAAGCGACAGGGGCGAGGGAGACCCAGTACTTC.